The rows below give T cell receptor beta chains drawn from one sample of a study of cytomegalovirus exposure and HLA in healthy donors. Libraries were prepared by immunoSEQ multiplex PCR; TCRdb keeps only in-frame clonotypes and omits some of them. The sample shows 150,000 or so clones, 80% of them seen only once. Sequences were obtained from PBMCs. The receptors were gathered from a man between 25 and 39 years old in good health and CMV-seropositive. Each CDR3 is given with its conserved first and last residue. The order of the fields is clone size, D gene, V gene, J gene, CDR3 protein, CDR3 DNA. A D gene is named only where the DNA matches it firmly. A clone size is listed for some rows: how often the clone was seen (once, few, many), or a class if it is expanded.

>NA|NA|TRBV29-1|TRBJ2-1
CSVESRKQYNEQFF
TGCAGCGTTGAATCCCGGAAACAGTACAATGAGCAGTTCTTC
>NA|NA|TRBV11-1|TRBJ2-1
CASSWTGTTSHEQFF
TGTGCCAGCAGCTGGACCGGGACAACCTCTCATGAGCAGTTCTTC
>NA|NA|TRBV27|TRBJ2-3
CASSDSSTDTQYF
TGTGCCAGCAGTGACTCTAGCACAGATACGCAGTATTTT
>NA|NA|TRBV9|TRBJ2-3
CASSVSPDTQYF
TGTGCCAGCAGCGTCTCTCCAGATACGCAGTATTTT
>NA|NA|TRBV5-8|TRBJ2-1
CASSLYRQHNEQFF
TGTGCCAGCAGCTTGTACAGGCAACACAATGAGCAGTTCTTC
>NA|TRBD1|TRBV19|TRBJ2-5
CASSRRDRRLQETQYF
TGTGCCAGTAGTCGCCGGGACAGACGTCTCCAAGAGACCCAGTACTTC
>medium-sized|NA|TRBV20-1|TRBJ2-1
CSATTNNEQFF
TGCAGTGCTACGACAAACAATGAGCAGTTCTTC
>NA|NA|TRBV2|TRBJ2-7
CASTEGGRIALEQYF
TGTGCCAGCACCGAAGGGGGACGAATCGCCCTCGAGCAGTACTTC
>NA|NA|TRBV5-1|TRBJ2-5
CASSLVPGASVAQYF
TGCGCCAGCAGCTTGGTGCCAGGGGCGTCTGTGGCCCAGTACTTC
>NA|NA|TRBV19|TRBJ2-7
CASSILLAGRNEQYF
TGTGCCAGTAGTATTCTGTTGGCAGGGAGGAACGAGCAGTACTTC
>few|TRBD2|TRBV10-1|TRBJ2-1
CASSDPGTSGGYNEQFF
TGCGCCAGCAGTGACCCTGGGACTAGCGGAGGATACAATGAGCAGTTCTTC
>NA|NA|TRBV5-6|TRBJ1-2
CASSLEIGVNYGYTF
TGTGCCAGCAGCTTGGAGATCGGGGTGAACTATGGCTACACCTTC
>NA|NA|TRBV14|TRBJ2-5
CASSQARWSNQETQYF
TGTGCCAGCAGCCAAGCCCGGTGGTCGAACCAAGAGACCCAGTACTTC
>NA|TRBD1|TRBV30|TRBJ2-7
CAWSPGTGLYEQYF
TGTGCCTGGAGTCCCGGGACAGGGCTCTACGAGCAGTACTTC
>NA|NA|TRBV30|TRBJ1-1
CAWRGWGPLNTEAFF
TGTGCCTGGAGGGGGTGGGGGCCATTAAACACTGAAGCTTTCTTT
>NA|NA|TRBV28|TRBJ2-1
CASSTMAADIYNEQFF
TGTGCCAGCAGTACTATGGCAGCGGATATCTACAATGAGCAGTTCTTC
>NA|TRBD1|TRBV4-1|TRBJ1-2
CASSQDIMGTGDGYTF
TGCGCCAGCAGCCAAGATATTATGGGGACAGGGGATGGCTACACCTTC
>NA|TRBD2|TRBV11-3|TRBJ2-1
CASSLGTMSYNEQFF
TGTGCCAGCAGCTTGGGGACTATGTCATACAATGAGCAGTTCTTC
>NA|TRBD2|TRBV7-6|TRBJ2-7
CASSLAGVAGAEQYF
TGTGCCAGCAGCTTAGCGGGGGTAGCGGGAGCTGAGCAGTACTTC
>NA|TRBD1|TRBV7-6|TRBJ2-5
CASSFRQGETQYF
TGTGCCAGCAGCTTCCGACAGGGAGAGACCCAGTACTTC
>NA|NA|TRBV7-9|TRBJ2-7
CSSSLVFGEQYF
TGTTCCAGCAGCTTAGTGTTCGGGGAGCAGTACTTC
>few|TRBD2|TRBV19|TRBJ2-3
CASSSRLAESTSDTQYF
TGTGCCAGTAGTAGTAGACTAGCGGAGTCCACATCAGATACGCAGTATTTT
>NA|NA|TRBV5-6|TRBJ1-1
CASSFGESGTEAFF
TGTGCCAGCAGCTTTGGGGAGAGTGGCACTGAAGCTTTCTTT
>NA|TRBD1|TRBV7-9|TRBJ2-1
CASGNRGSYNEQFF
TGTGCCAGCGGGAACAGGGGCTCCTACAATGAGCAGTTCTTC
>NA|NA|TRBV27|TRBJ2-5
CASSLVGAEETQYF
TGTGCCAGCAGTTTAGTAGGGGCGGAGGAGACCCAGTACTTC
>NA|NA|TRBV15|TRBJ2-2
CATSRFLGGTGELFF
TGTGCCACCAGCAGATTTCTAGGGGGCACCGGGGAGCTGTTTTTT
>NA|TRBD1|TRBV11-3|TRBJ2-3
CASSARTGLIDTQYF
TGTGCCAGCAGCGCCAGGACAGGGTTGATAGATACGCAGTATTTT
>NA|NA|TRBV7-3|TRBJ2-1
CASSLNAGPSYNEQFF
TGTGCCAGCAGCTTAAATGCGGGGCCCTCCTACAATGAGCAGTTCTTC
>NA|TRBD2|TRBV7-7|TRBJ2-1
CASSHTSGSVHEQFF
TGTGCTAGCAGCCACACTAGCGGGAGTGTTCATGAGCAGTTCTTC
>NA|NA|TRBV5-6|TRBJ1-1
CASSLQLSGRAFF
TGTGCCAGCAGCTTGCAGTTGTCAGGGAGGGCTTTCTTT
>NA|NA|TRBV4-2|TRBJ2-7
CASSQARTAPSYEQYF
TGTGCCAGCAGCCAAGCACGGACAGCACCCTCCTACGAGCAGTACTTC
>NA|NA|TRBV6-6|TRBJ1-5
CASRRQQNQPQHF
TGTGCCAGCAGACGACAGCAGAATCAGCCCCAGCATTTT
>NA|NA|TRBV7-2|TRBJ2-1
CASSNYIGAYNEQFF
TGTGCCAGCAGCAATTACATAGGGGCCTACAATGAGCAGTTCTTC
>NA|NA|TRBV5-8|TRBJ2-1
CASSLGRDNEQFF
TGTGCCAGCAGCTTGGGACGGGATAATGAGCAGTTCTTC
>few|NA|TRBV10-3|TRBJ1-1
CAISESSPGGGTEAFF
TGTGCCATCAGTGAGTCGTCTCCCGGGGGGGGCACTGAAGCTTTCTTT
>NA|TRBD2|TRBV28|TRBJ2-1
CASSLASSGSNEQFF
TGTGCCAGCAGCCTAGCGTCTAGCGGGAGCAATGAGCAGTTCTTC
>NA|NA|TRBV5-6|TRBJ1-2
CASNKQSRYGYTF
TGTGCCAGCAACAAACAGAGCCGCTATGGCTACACCTTC
>NA|NA|TRBV5-1|TRBJ2-7
CASSSQQGPYEQYF
TGCGCCAGCAGCTCCCAACAGGGCCCCTACGAGCAGTACTTC
>NA|NA|TRBV30|TRBJ1-1
CAWSDPRLLNTEAFF
TGTGCCTGGAGTGACCCCAGACTGCTGAACACTGAAGCTTTCTTT
>few|NA|TRBV10-3|TRBJ1-6
CAITIDRFNSPLHF
TGTGCCATCACCATTGACAGGTTTAATTCACCCCTCCACTTT
>NA|TRBD2|TRBV7-3|TRBJ2-1
CASSPRTSGVTYNEQFF
TGTGCCAGCAGCCCTCGGACTAGCGGGGTCACCTACAATGAGCAGTTCTTC
>NA|NA|TRBV19|TRBJ2-7
CASSLGGSYEQYF
TGTGCCAGCAGCTTAGGGGGCTCCTACGAGCAGTACTTC
>NA|NA|TRBV19|TRBJ1-3
CASISDSSGNTIYF
TGTGCCAGTATCTCAGACAGCTCTGGAAACACCATATATTTT
>NA|NA|TRBV9|TRBJ2-7
CASSVGPPPDEQYF
TGTGCCAGCAGCGTAGGCCCTCCACCGGACGAGCAGTACTTC
>NA|NA|TRBV2|TRBJ1-5
CASSGLSGHQPQHF
TGTGCCAGCAGTGGTCTTTCAGGGCACCAGCCCCAGCATTTT
>NA|NA|TRBV2|TRBJ2-1
CASRAGTTYNEQFF
TGTGCCAGCAGGGCCGGGACAACCTACAATGAGCAGTTCTTC
>once|NA|TRBV13|TRBJ2-5
CASSLGAQGPQETQYF
TGTGCCAGCAGCTTAGGGGCGCAGGGGCCCCAAGAGACCCAGTACTTC
>NA|TRBD1|TRBV7-8|TRBJ2-7
CASSERQGAAEQYF
TGTGCCAGCAGCGAAAGACAGGGGGCGGCTGAGCAGTACTTC
>NA|NA|TRBV11-3|TRBJ2-3
CASSLVRAFADTQYF
TGTGCCAGCAGCTTAGTTAGAGCTTTCGCAGATACGCAGTATTTT
>once|TRBD2|TRBV4-2|TRBJ2-3
CASSPSGAGVRDTQYF
TGTGCCAGCAGCCCATCCGGAGCGGGAGTTAGAGATACGCAGTATTTT
>few|NA|TRBV2|TRBJ2-1
CASSREWGGNEQFF
TGTGCCAGCAGTCGGGAGTGGGGTGGAAATGAGCAGTTCTTC
>NA|NA|TRBV28|TRBJ2-5
CASSLSGNHGTQYF
TGTGCCAGCAGTTTGTCGGGGAACCACGGGACCCAGTACTTC
>NA|TRBD1|TRBV5-4|TRBJ2-6
CASSPDRAGANVLTF
TGTGCCAGCAGCCCCGACAGGGCCGGGGCCAACGTCCTGACTTTC
>NA|NA|TRBV9|TRBJ1-1
CASSVASQGENTEAFF
TGTGCCAGCAGCGTAGCGAGCCAGGGTGAGAACACTGAAGCTTTCTTT
>NA|NA|TRBV2|TRBJ2-2
CASMGDANTGELFF
TGTGCCAGCATGGGAGACGCGAACACCGGGGAGCTGTTTTTT